A single sample is the source of the 17 T cell receptor beta chains below, sequenced in a study of CD8 T cells in Susac syndrome. Random hexamers were used to reverse transcribe an amount of about 0.45 to 1 ug RNA. In TCRdb, the immunoSEQ multiplex PCR reads were re-called with MiXCR into one record per CDR3 protein. In the table there are 100,000 to 150,000 distinct CDR3 sequences, more than 90% of which are singletons. Sequencing input: CD4+ T cells from PBMCs. These receptors originate from a human donor in good health.

J is TRBJ2-1 and V is TRBV11-1, with D perhaps TRBD2 (7 bases). CDR1 is SGHAT, CDR2 FQDESV, per germline (reference sequence). The V gene lost 1 base and the J gene lost 4 bases, with 26 bases spanning the gap. This CDR3 is built from 20 residues. The CDR3: CASSLVGRPGRGGLYNEQFF. As DNA, the CDR3 is TGTGCCAGCAGCTTAGTGGGTAGACCGGGACGCGGGGGCCTGTACAATGAGCAGTTCTTC.

The V and J genes are TRBV30 and TRBJ2-7, with D unresolved. Trimming pared 0 bases from V and 6 bases from J, leaving 12 bases between. This CDR3 contains 13 residues. Looked up from germline, CDR1 is GTSNPN and CDR2 is SVGIG (reference sequence). This chain's CDR3 is CAWSVLRHLEQYF. The CDR3 DNA reads as TGTGCCTGGAGTGTTCTACGACATCTCGAGCAGTACTTC.

The rearrangement links TRBV2 to TRBJ2-1; 7 nucleotides line up with TRBD2. Germline V gene data show CDR1 as SNHLY and CDR2 as FYNNEI. V lost 6 bases, J lost 0 bases, and 11 bases stayed unmatched. This CDR3 has 17 residues. CDR3 sequence reads: CASSVGAGRGSYNEQFF. The CDR3 coding sequence is TGTGCCAGCAGCGTAGGAGCGGGACGAGGCTCCTACAATGAGCAGTTCTTC.

The rearrangement links TRBV6-1 to TRBJ2-5, with D possibly matching TRBD1 (6 bases). Trimming took 5 bases from V and 4 from J, leaving 14 bases between them. The CDR3 length is 14 residues. The V gene's germline CDR1 is MNHNS and CDR2 SASEGT. The CDR3 spells CASSLDRQRETQYF. The DNA for the CDR3 is TGTGCCAGCAGTCTTGACAGGCAGCGAGAGACCCAGTACTTC.

The chain joins TRBV20-1 to TRBJ2-7; tentatively, D is TRBD1 (6 bases). Per germline, CDR1 DFQATT and CDR2 SNEGSKA (reference sequence). Trimming took 5 bases from V and 2 from J, leaving 16 bases between them. This CDR3 spans 14 amino acids. The CDR3 DNA is TGCAGTGCTTCCATCCACGGGGACACCTACGAGCAGTACTTC. This translates into CSASIHGDTYEQYF.

The chain is built from TRBV18 and TRBJ2-1, with 8 nucleotides matching TRBD2. After removal of 3 bases from V and 7 bases from J, the junction contained 11 bases not matched to a gene. The CDR3 length is 16 residues. CDR1 and CDR2 (germline): KGHSH, LQKENI. CDR3 protein: CASSPLSREGRNEQFF. In DNA, the CDR3 is TGTGCCAGCTCACCTCTTTCCCGGGAGGGCCGGAATGAGCAGTTCTTC.

V is TRBV29-1 and J is TRBJ2-3; TRBD1 might be the D (6 bases). In germline, CDR1 is SQVTM, CDR2 ANQGSEA. CDR3 size: 13 residues. Trimming stripped 4 bases from V and 4 bases from J, with 12 bases between. The DNA of the CDR3 is TGCAGCGTTGCAGAACAGGGCCCAGATACGCAGTATTTT. Translation: CSVAEQGPDTQYF.

The chain is built from TRBV11-2 and TRBJ2-3; D is ambiguous. V lost 3 bases and J 4 bases, leaving 8 bases between the germline ends. The CDR3 runs to 13 residues. Germline V gene sequence: CDR1 SGHAT, CDR2 FQNNGV. CDR3 loop: CASSFPLSDTQYF. The DNA for the CDR3 is TGTGCCAGCAGCTTTCCACTATCAGATACGCAGTATTTT.

This sequence joins TRBV19 and TRBJ2-7; D remains ambiguous. Trimming took 1 base from V and 1 from J, leaving 14 bases between them. From germline, CDR1 is LNHDA and CDR2 SQIVND (reference sequence). There are 16 residues in the CDR3. The CDR3 DNA follows: TGTGCCAGTAGTATAGCTGATGTCGGCAGTTCCTACGAGCAGTACTTC. Translating gives CASSIADVGSSYEQYF.

The V call is TRBV7-2, the J call TRBJ2-1; tentatively, D is TRBD2 (6 bases). The CDR3 loop spans 13 amino acids. The germline CDR1 and CDR2 sequences are SGHTA and FQGNSA. V was trimmed by 5 bases and J by 4 bases, leaving 9 bases between them. CDR3 loop: CASSGTSYNEQFF. Here the CDR3 DNA reads TGTGCCAGCAGCGGGACTTCTTACAATGAGCAGTTCTTC. Full variable domain (rest looked up from reference TRBV7-2 and TRBJ2-1): GAGVSQSPSNKVTEKGKDVELRCDPISGHTALYWYRQSLGQGLEFLIYFQGNSAPDKSGLPSDRFSAERTGGSVSTLTIQRTQQEDSAVYLCASSGTSYNEQFFGPGTRLTVL.

The CDR3 region has the DNA TGTGCCAGCAGCGAAGGACAGGTCGGATCCTACGAGCAGTACTTC. It is translated as CASSEGQVGSYEQYF. This chain connects TRBV3-1 to TRBJ2-7; TRBD1 aligns across 7 bases. The CDR3 contains 15 residues. CDR1 is LGHDT and CDR2 is YNNKEL in the germline V gene (reference sequence). V shed 5 bases, J shed 1 base, and the junction held 8 bases outside the gene matches.

The chain employs TRBV12-3 or TRBV12-4 and TRBJ2-4; D call uncertain. The CDR3 extends over 13 amino acids. The V gene lost 6 bases and the J gene lost 0 bases, with 6 bases spanning the gap. The CDR3 reads CASSLLAKNIQYF. The CDR3, as DNA: TGTGCCAGCAGCCTGCTAGCCAAAAACATTCAGTACTTC.

V is TRBV2 and J is TRBJ1-1; the D gene is possibly TRBD1 (5 bases). Germline assignment: CDR1 SNHLY and CDR2 FYNNEI. With 7 bases removed from V and 4 bases from J, the gap between germline ends came to 19 bases. This CDR3 has 15 residues. The CDR3: CASTKEGPMSTEAFF. Here the CDR3 DNA reads TGTGCCAGCACAAAGGAGGGGCCGATGAGCACTGAAGCTTTCTTT.

This clonotype was seen once. The V and J genes are TRBV29-1 and TRBJ2-5, with TRBD2 matching over 8 bases. The CDR3 consists of 13 residues. Germline loops: CDR1 SQVTM, CDR2 ANQGSEA. Unmatched junction bases numbered 10, after V lost 8 bases and J lost 5 bases. The CDR3 reads CSLRSGRGETQYF. CDR3 nucleotides: TGCAGCCTTCGGAGCGGGAGAGGGGAGACCCAGTACTTC. Together with reference TRBV29-1 and TRBJ2-5, the CDR3 gives the full variable domain: SAVISQKPSRDICQRGTSLTIQCQVDSQVTMMFWYRQQPGQSLTLIATANQGSEATYESGFVIDKFPISRPNLTFSTLTVSNMSPEDSSIYLCSLRSGRGETQYFGPGTRLLVL.

The chain carries TRBV14 and TRBJ2-5, with 12 bases aligning to TRBD2. Germline assignment: CDR1 SGHDN and CDR2 FVKESK. The CDR3 consists of 17 residues. J was trimmed by 4 bases and V by 4 bases; bases with no gene match: 10. CDR3 coding DNA: TGTGCCAGCAGCCCAAACTGGCCGGGACTAGCGGGAGAGACCCAGTACTTC. This sequence encodes CASSPNWPGLAGETQYF.

This clonotype has just a few counts. The V gene is TRBV29-1, the J gene TRBJ2-1, with D unclear. The CDR3 loop spans 10 amino acids. Trimming stripped 8 bases from V and 7 bases from J, with 9 bases between. The germline V gene encodes CDR1 SQVTM and CDR2 ANQGSEA. The CDR3 coding sequence is TGCAGCATTCGGCTGAATGAGCAGTTCTTC. Amino acid sequence: CSIRLNEQFF.

J is TRBJ2-1 and V is TRBV20-1; 9 nucleotides align to TRBD2. The CDR3 spans 13 residues. The germline V gene encodes CDR1 DFQATT and CDR2 SNEGSKA (reference sequence). V lost 5 bases to trimming and J lost 8 bases; unmatched junction nucleotides: 7. In nucleotides, the CDR3 is TGCAGTGCTGGGGCGGGAGGGCGCGATGAGCAGTTCTTC. This gives the protein CSAGAGGRDEQFF.